This T cell receptor (beta chain) was observed in a study of memory CD4+ T cells and cytomegalovirus serostatus. Study-level background: Donors were healthy Belgian adults, fewer than ten CMV seropositive and 24 seronegative.

Profiling relied on immunoSEQ multiplex PCR, and the TCRdb table lists in-frame clones only, not all of them. The table includes over 35,000 clones, around 80% detected once. This clone was detected only a few times. Its antigen is currently unknown. General study points: The CMV-associated TCR signature appears largely within the CD4+ memory repertoire.

The sort gate was single viable CD3+CD4+CD8-CD45RO+ cells for memory CD4+ T cells. Donors' CMV status reflects serum IgG against pp150, pp28, p38, p52. Total CD4+ T cells were enriched by CD4 positive selection. CDR1 is MDHEN, CDR2 SYDVKM, per germline. CDR3 length equals 16 residues. The ends lost 4 bases at V and 0 bases at J; junction bases unmatched: 3. The clonotype originates from an adult in good health and CMV-seronegative. The chain carries TRBV28 and TRBJ2-6; 7 bases align to TRBD2. Source material: memory CD4+ T cells from blood. DNA for the CDR3: TGTGCCAGCAGTTGGGGCGGGAGCTCTGGGGCCAACGTCCTGACTTTC. This gives the protein CASSWGGSSGANVLTF. Supplemented by reference TRBV28 and TRBJ2-6, the full variable domain reads DVKVTQSSRYLVKRTGEKVFLECVQDMDHENMFWYRQDPGLGLRLIYFSYDVKMKEKGDIPEGYSVSREKKERFSLILESASTNQTSMYLCASSWGGSSGANVLTFGAGSRLTVL.